This TCR beta chain was identified in a study of blood T cell repertoires in COVID-19. On the study more broadly: Samples of COVID-19 (acute and convalescent) were obtained from the United States, Italy and Spain. PBMCs, B-cell-depleted T cells, or T cells were the source of the cDNA or gDNA that made up the material.

Trimming took 6 bases from V and 7 from J, leaving 18 bases between them. CDR1 and CDR2 (germline): SQVTM, ANQGSEA. The CDR3 spans 13 residues. Authors' data handling: For nucleated cells, counts were estimated from reference gene primer amplification. Measured with immunoSEQ multiplex PCR; TCRdb has only the in-frame clones, and not every one. That table supplies the V and J calls and clone size; D and trimming were determined from the DNA. The sample lists 200,000 to 250,000 clones, around 84% occurring once. The chain has TRBV29-1 and TRBJ2-5; D possibly corresponds to TRBD2 (6 bases). The specimen sequenced was peripheral blood. This TCR derives from a man aged 25-45 years with active or convalescent COVID-19. The CDR3 sequence is CSVRDGTQWTQYF. Written as DNA, the CDR3 is TGCAGCGTGCGGGACGGAACCCAATGGACCCAGTACTTC.